These T cell receptor beta chains were read from a single sample in a study of OX40 agonist ivuxolimab in advanced cancers. Some clones are missing from TCRdb's copy, which holds only in-frame ones; the method was immunoSEQ multiplex PCR. The sample includes about 150,000 clones, 94% of them seen just once. The specimen was CD4+ or CD8+ T cells sorted from blood, collected in a trial of the OX40 agonist ivuxolimab. These receptors all come from an adult with an advanced solid tumor such as melanoma, head and neck, liver or kidney cancer. The CDR3 runs from the conserved cysteine through the conserved F or W. D genes are given only for firm matches. Size tells how often a clone was seen (once, few, many) or the class of an expanded clone, and some rows leave it out.

v_call	d_call	clone_size	j_call	cdr3_length	cdr3_aa	cdr3_nt
TRBV5-1	TRBD1	-	TRBJ2-6	17	CASSTVPTGTGANVLTF	TGCGCCAGCAGCACTGTACCGACAGGGACTGGGGCCAACGTCCTGACTTTC
TRBV28	-	-	TRBJ2-5	13	CASRRAPGETQYF	TGTGCCAGCAGACGGGCCCCGGGGGAGACCCAGTACTTC
TRBV5-1	-	-	TRBJ1-6	15	CASSLDSPYNSPLHF	TGCGCCAGCAGCCTAGACAGCCCCTATAATTCACCCCTCCACTTT
TRBV10-3	TRBD1	-	TRBJ1-5	16	CAISRTGAESDQPQHF	TGTGCCATCAGTCGGACAGGGGCCGAGAGCGATCAGCCCCAGCATTTT
TRBV6-1	-	-	TRBJ2-7	12	CASLTVSYEQYF	TGTGCCAGTCTCACGGTCTCCTACGAGCAGTACTTC
TRBV7-2	TRBD1	-	TRBJ1-6	15	CASSPFGQANSPLHF	TGTGCCAGCAGCCCATTTGGACAGGCGAATTCACCCCTCCACTTT
TRBV5-1	TRBD2	-	TRBJ2-5	16	CASSSNSGNPQETQYF	TGCGCCAGCAGCTCGAACAGCGGGAACCCACAGGAGACCCAGTACTTC
TRBV18	-	-	TRBJ1-1	11	CASSPPGEAFF	TGTGCCAGCTCACCACCGGGTGAAGCTTTCTTT
TRBV4-1	-	once	TRBJ2-7	12	CASSPWGKKQYF	TGCGCCAGCAGCCCCTGGGGTAAAAAGCAGTACTTC
TRBV4-3	TRBD1	-	TRBJ2-1	17	CASSLLPLGQSINEQFF	TGCGCCAGCAGCCTCCTACCACTGGGACAGTCTATCAATGAGCAGTTCTTC
TRBV5-1	TRBD1	-	TRBJ2-1	14	CASSVGTATNEQFF	TGCGCCAGCAGCGTGGGGACAGCCACTAATGAGCAGTTCTTC
TRBV18	-	-	TRBJ2-5	13	CASSPGPQETQYF	TGTGCCAGCTCACCGGGCCCCCAAGAGACCCAGTACTTC
TRBV15	-	-	TRBJ2-3	16	CATSRDGGASTDTQYF	TGTGCCACCAGCAGAGATGGTGGGGCCAGCACAGATACGCAGTATTTT
TRBV30	-	-	TRBJ2-3	17	CAWSEPPLGRLTDTQYF	TGTGCCTGGAGTGAACCTCCCTTGGGCCGGTTGACAGATACGCAGTATTTT
TRBV6-1	TRBD1	-	TRBJ2-1	13	CASSGWRGGGSIF	TGTGCCAGCAGTGGATGGAGAGGGGGCGGTTCAATCTTC
TRBV20-1	-	-	TRBJ2-2	11	CSVSNTGELFF	TGCAGTGTCTCGAACACCGGGGAGCTGTTTTTT
TRBV4-3	-	-	TRBJ1-1	15	CASSHGRQMNTEAFF	TGCGCCAGCAGCCACGGTCGACAGATGAACACTGAAGCTTTCTTT
TRBV7-2	TRBD1	-	TRBJ2-1	15	CASSGRGQGLGEQFF	TGTGCCAGCAGCGGACGAGGACAGGGCTTGGGTGAGCAGTTCTTC
TRBV23-1	-	-	TRBJ2-2	16	CASSPPEGFNTGELFF	TGCGCCAGCAGCCCTCCCGAGGGATTTAACACCGGGGAGCTGTTTTTT
TRBV28	-	-	TRBJ2-7	14	CASSSSTRAFEQYF	TGTGCCAGCAGTTCCTCAACTAGGGCTTTCGAGCAGTACTTC
TRBV6-1	TRBD1	once	TRBJ1-2	15	CASAGLRQGGYGYTF	TGTGCCAGCGCTGGGCTCCGGCAGGGGGGCTATGGCTACACCTTC
TRBV6-6	-	-	TRBJ2-7	12	CASSYSLGEQYF	TGTGCCAGCAGTTACTCTCTGGGGGAGCAGTACTTC
TRBV18	-	-	TRBJ2-3	11	CASSPQDTQYF	TGTGCCAGCTCACCACAAGATACGCAGTATTTT
TRBV5-5	-	-	TRBJ1-2	12	CASSLGQYGYTF	TGTGCCAGCAGCTTGGGTCAGTATGGCTACACCTTC
TRBV6-5	-	-	TRBJ1-5	13	CASSIGPNQPQHF	TGTGCCAGCAGTATAGGCCCGAATCAGCCCCAGCATTTT
TRBV5-8	TRBD1	-	TRBJ2-5	15	CASSLPGTGFRTQYF	TGTGCCAGCAGCTTGCCCGGGACAGGGTTCAGGACCCAGTACTTC
TRBV6-5	-	-	TRBJ1-3	16	CASSYLRSNSGNTIYF	TGTGCCAGCAGTTACCTTCGGAGCAACTCTGGAAACACCATATATTTT
TRBV4-1	TRBD1	-	TRBJ2-5	15	CASSPGQGVLETQYF	TGCGCCAGCAGCCCGGGACAGGGGGTTTTGGAGACCCAGTACTTC
TRBV7-3	TRBD1	-	TRBJ1-2	16	CASSLSPGTGRVGYTF	TGTGCCAGCAGCTTATCCCCCGGGACAGGGCGGGTTGGCTACACCTTC
TRBV28	-	-	TRBJ1-2	15	CASSLGGGQSYGYTF	TGTGCCAGCAGTTTAGGTGGGGGGCAGAGCTATGGCTACACCTTC
TRBV4-2	TRBD2	-	TRBJ2-1	14	CASSPGTSGNEQFF	TGTGCCAGCAGCCCAGGGACTAGCGGGAATGAGCAGTTCTTC
TRBV19	-	once	TRBJ2-1	15	CASSTPRTGRNEQFF	TGTGCCAGTAGTACACCAAGGACGGGACGCAATGAGCAGTTCTTC
TRBV19	-	-	TRBJ1-3	16	CASSMARGAPGNTIYF	TGTGCCAGTAGTATGGCCCGTGGGGCACCTGGAAACACCATATATTTT
TRBV18	-	-	TRBJ1-3	15	CASSPRQERGNTIYF	TGTGCCAGCTCACCACGGCAGGAGAGGGGAAACACCATATATTTT
TRBV19	TRBD1	-	TRBJ1-5	17	CASSPRQGIGSNQPQHF	TGTGCCAGTAGTCCTCGACAGGGAATAGGTAGCAATCAGCCCCAGCATTTT
TRBV5-4	-	-	TRBJ2-5	16	CASSFILTTDKETQYF	TGTGCCAGCAGCTTCATCTTGACGACAGATAAAGAGACCCAGTACTTC
TRBV10-3	-	once	TRBJ2-7	12	CAISDRGYEQYF	TGTGCCATCTCCGATAGGGGCTACGAGCAGTACTTC
TRBV9	TRBD2	-	TRBJ2-1	17	CASSPWTSGGLYNEQFF	TGTGCCAGCAGCCCCTGGACTAGCGGGGGCTTATACAATGAGCAGTTCTTC
TRBV6-6	-	-	TRBJ1-5	16	CASSQPGAGMVQPQHF	TGTGCCAGCAGTCAACCGGGTGCAGGGATGGTTCAGCCCCAGCATTTT
TRBV19	-	-	TRBJ2-7	15	CASSIGSNPHYEQYF	TGTGCCAGTAGTATTGGGTCTAATCCCCACTACGAGCAGTACTTC
TRBV7-9	-	-	TRBJ2-3	14	CASSLVGSTDTQYF	TGTGCCAGCAGCTTGGTGGGCAGCACAGATACGCAGTATTTT
TRBV7-2	-	once	TRBJ1-3	12	CASSVQGNTIYF	TGTGCCAGCAGTGTCCAGGGAAACACCATATATTTT
TRBV7-9	-	-	TRBJ1-2	14	CASSLAQGLYGYTF	TGTGCCAGCAGCTTAGCACAGGGTTTGTATGGCTACACCTTC
TRBV7-2	-	-	TRBJ1-1	15	CASSLGGAAGTEAFF	TGTGCCAGCAGCTTAGGGGGGGCTGCGGGAACTGAAGCTTTCTTT
TRBV5-5	TRBD2	-	TRBJ2-5	16	CASSEHGSGGPETQYF	TGTGCCAGCAGCGAGCATGGTAGCGGGGGCCCCGAGACCCAGTACTTC
TRBV4-3	TRBD1	-	TRBJ1-2	15	CASSQELRTGGGYTF	TGCGCCAGCAGCCAAGAGTTGCGGACAGGGGGTGGCTACACCTTC
TRBV5-1	TRBD1	-	TRBJ2-7	14	CASSLGTGGSKQYF	TGCGCCAGCAGCTTGGGGACAGGGGGATCCAAGCAGTACTTC
TRBV7-2	TRBD2	-	TRBJ2-3	15	CASSLLAGFTDTQYF	TGTGCCAGCAGCTTACTAGCGGGATTCACAGATACGCAGTATTTT
TRBV2	TRBD1	-	TRBJ1-5	16	CASSVQDRGPNQPQHF	TGTGCCAGCAGTGTTCAGGACAGGGGACCCAATCAGCCCCAGCATTTT
TRBV29-1	-	-	TRBJ2-7	13	CSALRGISSEQYF	TGCAGCGCCCTACGGGGGATCAGCTCCGAGCAGTACTTC
TRBV5-4	TRBD1	-	TRBJ2-7	13	CASSWDRVYEQYF	TGTGCCAGCAGTTGGGACAGGGTGTACGAGCAGTACTTC
TRBV5-1	-	-	TRBJ1-4	13	CASSTATNEKLFF	TGCGCCAGCAGCACCGCAACTAATGAAAAACTGTTTTTT
TRBV30	-	-	TRBJ2-7	14	CAWRGDTYSYEQYF	TGTGCCTGGAGGGGGGACACCTACTCCTACGAGCAGTACTTC
TRBV7-9	TRBD2	-	TRBJ2-5	14	CASISGGAQETQYF	TGTGCCAGCATATCCGGGGGGGCTCAAGAGACCCAGTACTTC